These T cell receptor beta chains were read from a single sample in a study of beta chain features in type 1 diabetes. Only in-frame clones appear in the TCRdb table, and some are missing; sequencing was by immunoSEQ multiplex PCR. The sample holds approximately 130,000 clones, approximately 15% seen once. Sequencing was carried out using central memory CD4+ T cells from blood. The receptors here all came from a man aged 18 to 29 with type 1 diabetes. Both conserved end residues are trimmed from each CDR3.

v_call cdr3_aa
TRBV9 ASSVGAQRGDGDTQY
TRBV5-1 ASSRGAYEQY
TRBV2 ASSIQINTEAF
TRBV6-5 ASSQMTGLQETQY
TRBV4-3 ASSQGLRGGLNEQF
TRBV2 ASNYAGTGNTEAF
TRBV6-5 ASSRPGPAVV
TRBV4-3 ASSQGAQGDYGYT
TRBV7-9 ASSFLTDTQY
TRBV7-2 ASSLDQGGNEQF
TRBV9 ASSVGGADQETQY